The next 16 T cell receptor beta chains were all read from a single sample in a study of cytomegalovirus exposure and HLA in healthy donors. The assay was immunoSEQ multiplex PCR, and TCRdb's table has in-frame clones only and misses some. This table has about 280,000 clones, roughly 90% appearing once. The sample taken for sequencing was PBMCs. All receptors come from a woman between 18 and 29 years old in good health and CMV-seronegative.

The table lists this clone with a few counts. The V and J genes are TRBV10-2 and TRBJ1-4; D might be TRBD1 (5 bases). This CDR3 region has 11 residues. V gave up 6 bases and J gave up 8 bases, with 7 bases separating them. CDR1 and CDR2 (germline): WSHSY, SAAADI. The CDR3 spells CASRGGEKLFF. CDR3 in DNA: TGCGCCAGCAGGGGGGGGGAAAAACTGTTTTTT.

The CDR3 spells CASSLQWNTEAFF. For the CDR3, the DNA is TGTGCCAGCTCACTACAGTGGAACACTGAAGCTTTCTTT. The chain has TRBV18 and TRBJ1-1; no clear D. V lost 4 bases and J lost 1, with 7 bases in between. CDR1 is KGHSH and CDR2 is LQKENI in the germline V gene. The CDR3 consists of 13 residues.

The chain couples TRBV19 to TRBJ2-7, with D uncertain. The CDR3 consists of 13 residues. Germline V gene sequence: CDR1 LNHDA, CDR2 SQIVND (reference sequence). Between the trimmed V and J ends, which lost 4 bases and 2 bases, there was a span of 9 bases. The CDR3 nucleotides read TGTGCCAGTAGTAAGCAGGTTACCTACGAGCAGTACTTC. This encodes CASSKQVTYEQYF. Full variable domain (rest looked up from reference TRBV19 and TRBJ2-7): DGGITQSPKYLFRKEGQNVTLSCEQNLNHDAMYWYRQDPGQGLRLIYYSQIVNDFQKGDIAEGYSVSREKKESFPLTVTSAQKNPTAFYLCASSKQVTYEQYFGPGTRLTVT.

The gene calls are TRBV5-6 and TRBJ2-7; TRBD2 matches at 8 bases. Germline V CDR1 and CDR2: SGHDT, YYEEEE. The CDR3 runs to 14 residues. V shed 3 bases, J shed 1 base, and the junction held 3 bases outside the gene matches. The DNA of the CDR3 is TGTGCCAGCAGCTGGGGGACTAGTTCCTACGAGCAGTACTTC. Translated, it gives CASSWGTSSYEQYF.

V gene TRBV28 combines with J gene TRBJ1-3; TRBD1 aligns across 9 bases. V lost 4 bases, J lost 7 bases, and 2 bases stayed unmatched. The CDR3 spans 13 residues. Germline loops: CDR1 MDHEN, CDR2 SYDVKM. The CDR3 is CASSSGQGNTIYF. CDR3 in DNA: TGTGCCAGCAGTTCCGGACAGGGGAACACCATATATTTT. The complete variable domain, with remaining parts taken from reference TRBV28 and TRBJ1-3, reads DVKVTQSSRYLVKRTGEKVFLECVQDMDHENMFWYRQDPGLGLRLIYFSYDVKMKEKGDIPEGYSVSREKKERFSLILESASTNQTSMYLCASSSGQGNTIYFGEGSWLTVV.

CDR3 coding DNA: TGTGCCAGCAGCAGTGCGCCTGTCTACGAGCAGTACTTC. Its protein is CASSSAPVYEQYF. This chain joins TRBV5-6 and TRBJ2-7; D is undetermined. CDR3 length: 13 residues. Germline V gene data show CDR1 as SGHDT and CDR2 as YYEEEE. V lost 4 bases, J lost 3 bases, and 11 bases lay in between.

The genes are TRBV27 and TRBJ2-2; D ambiguous. The length of the CDR3 is 11 residues. Germline V gene data show CDR1 as MNHEY and CDR2 as SMNVEV (reference sequence). Between the trimmed V and J ends, which lost 8 bases and 1 base, there was a span of 2 bases. CDR3: CASQNTGELFF. CDR3 DNA sequence: TGTGCCAGCCAGAACACCGGGGAGCTGTTTTTT.

The J gene is TRBJ1-2, the V gene TRBV4-1, with TRBD1 identical over 10 bases. Germline values: CDR1 MGHRA, CDR2 YSYEKL. Trimming took 4 bases from V and 6 from J; bases not matched to a gene: 8. The CDR3 extends over 15 amino acids. The CDR3 is CASSPREGTGDGYTF. CDR3 DNA: TGCGCCAGCAGCCCTCGAGAAGGGACAGGGGATGGCTACACCTTC.

The chain carries TRBV5-4 and TRBJ1-2, with 9 bases aligning to TRBD1. Germline CDR1 SGHNT, CDR2 YYREEE (reference sequence). The CDR3 is made up of 13 amino acids. V shed 5 bases, J shed 5 bases, and the junction held 4 bases outside the gene matches. The chain's CDR3 is CASSTGTGYGYTF. As DNA, the CDR3 is TGTGCCAGCAGTACCGGGACAGGGTATGGCTACACCTTC.

This chain joins TRBV28 and TRBJ2-7; D not certain. V was shortened by 6 bases and J by 3 bases, with 12 bases between the two germline ends. This CDR3 is built from 13 residues. Per the germline V gene, CDR1 is MDHEN and CDR2 is SYDVKM. The CDR3, as DNA: TGTGCCAGCAGGTTAGGGCACGACTACGAGCAGTACTTC. Translated, it gives CASRLGHDYEQYF.

The V and J genes are TRBV7-2 and TRBJ2-7, with D tentatively TRBD2 (5 bases). Germline assignment: CDR1 SGHTA and CDR2 FQGNSA. CDR3 length equals 16 residues. Trimming stripped 1 base from V and 0 bases from J, with 13 bases between. The CDR3 nucleotides read TGTGCCAGCAGCTTAGTTGAACTAGTACACTCCTACGAGCAGTACTTC. Protein: CASSLVELVHSYEQYF.

The chain carries TRBV15 and TRBJ1-5, with D unresolved. CDR1 is LNHNV and CDR2 is YYDKDF in the germline V gene (reference sequence). Trimming shortened V by 6 bases and J by 6 bases, and 18 bases separated the two germline ends. This CDR3 contains 15 residues. The CDR3 here is CATRSRTQRAQPQHF. The CDR3 DNA reads as TGTGCCACCAGGTCGAGAACACAGAGGGCTCAGCCCCAGCATTTT.

The chain has TRBV4-3 and TRBJ2-1; D gene uncertain. The CDR3 is made up of 13 amino acids. Germline-derived CDR1 and CDR2 are LGHNA and YSLEER. V was pared by 3 bases and J by 1 base, with 4 bases between. The CDR3 region is CASSHRSYNEQFF. CDR3 nucleotides: TGCGCCAGCAGCCACCGTTCCTACAATGAGCAGTTCTTC.

The chain recombines TRBV25-1 with TRBJ2-1; weak D call: TRBD2 (6 bases). V was cut by 3 bases and J by 9 bases, with 18 bases left in between. This CDR3 region has 15 residues. Germline loops: CDR1 MGHDK, CDR2 SYGVNS. In nucleotides, the CDR3 is TGTGCCAGCAGTGACCCGGGAGTAGGGGCCGGTGAGCAGTTCTTC. Amino acid sequence: CASSDPGVGAGEQFF. Drawing the rest from reference TRBV25-1 and TRBJ2-1, the complete variable domain is EADIYQTPRYLVIGTGKKITLECSQTMGHDKMYWYQQDPGMELHLIHYSYGVNSTEKGDLSSESTVSRIRTEHFPLTLESARPSHTSQYLCASSDPGVGAGEQFFGPGTRLTVL.

The chain is built from TRBV6-6 and TRBJ2-5; 9 bases line up with TRBD2. Trimming removed 6 bases from V and 2 bases from J; junction bases left unmatched: 7. CDR3 length: 15 residues. Germline V lookup: CDR1 MNHNY, CDR2 SVGAGI (reference sequence). CDR3: CASSEGLAGQETQYF. The CDR3 DNA reads TGTGCCAGCAGCGAGGGACTAGCAGGTCAAGAGACCCAGTACTTC.

The chain carries TRBV7-9 and TRBJ2-2; D ambiguous. The V end was cut by 5 bases, the J end by 6 bases, with 16 bases between. Germline V gene data show CDR1 as SEHNR and CDR2 as FQNEAQ (reference sequence). The CDR3 is 15 residues long. This CDR3 is CASSHEPYRAGELFF. The CDR3 DNA follows: TGTGCCAGCAGCCACGAGCCTTATCGGGCCGGGGAGCTGTTTTTT.